The rows below give T cell receptor beta chains drawn from one sample of a study of quantifying T cell responses using KT2 cells. MiXCR was run by TCRdb on the UMI-ligation and nested PCR reads, yielding one entry per CDR3 protein. The sample gives under 35,000 distinct CDR3 sequences, less than 7.5% of which show up once; around 14% is in the top ten. The material sequenced was PBMCs spiked with cells of the T cell clone KT2. These receptors all come from a human donor. CDR3s include the opening cysteine and the closing phenylalanine or tryptophan. Fields, in order: V gene, clone size, D gene, J gene, CDR3 protein, CDR3 DNA. A D gene is named only where the DNA matches it firmly. The listing skips clone size in some rows; elsewhere it reads once, few, many or a size class.

>TRBV20-1|many|.|TRBJ1-1
CSAGTSGVGTEAFF
TGCAGTGCGGGGACCTCAGGGGTCGGCACTGAAGCTTTCTTT
>TRBV5-5|few|.|TRBJ2-6
CASSLGGSGANVLTF
TGTGCCAGCAGCTTGGGGGGCTCTGGGGCCAACGTCCTGACTTTC
>TRBV5-1|many|.|TRBJ1-2
CASSLPVVDYGYTF
TGCGCCAGCAGCTTACCTGTGGTTGACTATGGCTACACCTTC
>TRBV12-3/TRBV12-4|many|.|TRBJ1-2
CASSPLDSPMGYTF
TGTGCCAGCAGCCCTTTAGACAGTCCAATGGGCTACACCTTC
>TRBV21-1|many|.|TRBJ2-7
CASSMGPSVEQYF
TGTGCCAGCAGCATGGGTCCTTCCGTCGAGCAGTACTTC
>TRBV5-1|many|TRBD2|TRBJ2-1
CASSLSGSLLMQFF
TGCGCCAGCAGCTTGAGCGGGAGTCTTTTGATGCAGTTCTTC
>TRBV2|.|TRBD1|TRBJ2-1
CASRVDRGTYNEQFF
TGTGCCAGCAGGGTTGACAGGGGGACCTACAATGAGCAGTTCTTC
>TRBV6-5|many|TRBD2|TRBJ2-5
CASSYSLLLAEKETQYF
TGTGCCAGCAGTTACTCCCTTTTACTAGCGGAAAAAGAGACCCAGTACTTC
>TRBV7-8|many|TRBD2|TRBJ2-5
CASSLARLAGRRAQYF
TGTGCCAGCAGCTTAGCGCGACTAGCGGGGAGAAGGGCCCAGTACTTC
>TRBV7-2|few|TRBD1|TRBJ2-6
CASTGQVLSGANVLTF
TGTGCCAGCACGGGACAGGTCCTCTCTGGGGCCAACGTCCTGACTTTC
>TRBV4-1|.|.|TRBJ2-7
CASSQGSLMASYEQYF
TGCGCCAGCAGCCAAGGTAGCTTAATGGCCTCCTACGAGCAGTACTTC
>TRBV12-3/TRBV12-4|few|.|TRBJ2-3
CASSDSTDTQYF
TGTGCCAGCAGCGACAGCACAGATACGCAGTATTTT
>TRBV12-3/TRBV12-4|.|.|TRBJ2-7
CASSRLLGPYEQYF
TGTGCCAGCAGTAGGTTACTAGGACCCTACGAGCAGTACTTC
>TRBV6-5|.|.|TRBJ2-7
CASSLGQRGLVPYEQYF
TGTGCCAGCAGTTTAGGACAGCGAGGCCTTGTACCCTACGAGCAGTACTTC
>TRBV6-1|few|.|TRBJ1-5
CASDWGNQPQHF
TGTGCCAGCGATTGGGGCAATCAGCCCCAGCATTTT
>TRBV29-1|many|TRBD2|TRBJ2-3
CSGGEVAGNTDTQYF
TGCAGCGGAGGAGAGGTAGCGGGAAACACAGATACGCAGTATTTT
>TRBV18|many|.|TRBJ2-7
CASSPPYSDRRYEQYF
TGTGCCAGCTCACCCCCTTATAGTGACAGGAGATACGAGCAGTACTTC
>TRBV7-9|many|.|TRBJ1-1
CASSSPYIVRNTEAFF
TGTGCCAGCAGCTCCCCGTATATCGTGCGAAACACTGAAGCTTTCTTT
>TRBV20-1|many|.|TRBJ1-1
CSATTRGGTEAFF
TGCAGTGCTACCACTCGAGGGGGAACTGAAGCTTTCTTT
>TRBV6-2/TRBV6-3|few|TRBD1|TRBJ2-2
CASSYSIGQGAHTGELFF
TGTGCCAGCAGTTACTCGATAGGACAGGGGGCACACACCGGGGAGCTGTTTTTT
>TRBV9|many|.|TRBJ2-3
CASSPRTGTDTQYF
TGTGCCAGCAGCCCACGGACTGGCACAGATACGCAGTATTTT
>TRBV6-5|many|.|TRBJ2-5
CASSYRTYSSGETQYF
TGTGCCAGCAGTTACCGGACTTACAGCTCTGGGGAGACCCAGTACTTC
>TRBV3-1|.|TRBD2|TRBJ2-1
CASRQLAGGDNEQFF
TGTGCCAGCAGACAACTAGCGGGGGGGGACAATGAGCAGTTCTTC
>TRBV3-1|many|.|TRBJ1-5
CASSQDREGYSNQPQHF
TGTGCCAGCAGCCAAGACAGGGAGGGGTATAGCAATCAGCCCCAGCATTTT
>TRBV5-1|few|.|TRBJ2-6
CASSLQGPGANVLTF
TGCGCCAGCAGCTTACAGGGCCCTGGGGCCAACGTCCTGACTTTC
>TRBV5-6|many|.|TRBJ1-5
CASSSGGGQPQHF
TGTGCCAGCAGCTCGGGCGGGGGGCAGCCCCAGCATTTT
>TRBV6-6|many|.|TRBJ1-2
CASRESHYGYTF
TGTGCCAGCCGCGAATCCCATTATGGCTACACCTTC
>TRBV6-5|.|TRBD1|TRBJ1-6
CASIKDRGRRNSPLHF
TGTGCCAGCATAAAGGACAGGGGGCGCCGGAATTCACCCCTCCACTTT
>TRBV3-1|few|.|TRBJ2-5
CASQRAQETQYF
TGTGCCAGCCAGCGGGCGCAAGAGACCCAGTACTTC
>TRBV4-3|few|.|TRBJ2-1
CASSQLYSSSYNEQFF
TGCGCCAGCAGCCAACTATACTCCTCTTCCTACAATGAGCAGTTCTTC
>TRBV12-3/TRBV12-4|.|.|TRBJ2-1
CASSSSNEQFF
TGTGCCAGCAGTTCCTCCAATGAGCAGTTCTTC
>TRBV6-8|many|TRBD1|TRBJ1-2
CASISGGRPGYGYTF
TGTGCCAGCATCTCAGGGGGGCGCCCCGGCTATGGCTACACCTTC
>TRBV6-5|many|TRBD1|TRBJ1-1
CASAGQTNTEAFF
TGTGCCAGCGCGGGACAGACGAACACTGAAGCTTTCTTT
>TRBV29-1|many|.|TRBJ2-3
CSVRLRVLKLADTQYF
TGCAGCGTCCGACTCAGGGTCCTAAAGCTCGCAGATACGCAGTATTTT
>TRBV29-1|many|TRBD1|TRBJ1-2
CSVSGQGLGGYTF
TGCAGCGTTTCGGGACAGGGACTCGGGGGCTACACCTTC
>TRBV12-3/TRBV12-4|many|.|TRBJ1-2
CASSLAVGVNYGYTF
TGTGCCAGCAGTTTAGCCGTGGGGGTTAACTATGGCTACACCTTC
>TRBV12-3/TRBV12-4|many|TRBD2|TRBJ2-1
CASSGLAGRGFDEQFF
TGTGCCAGCAGTGGACTAGCGGGGCGAGGTTTCGATGAGCAGTTCTTC